This is a list of T cell receptor beta chains from one sample in a study of Ad26.COV2.S vaccination and SARS-CoV-2 variants. Profiling relied on immunoSEQ multiplex PCR, and the TCRdb table lists in-frame clones only, not all of them. The repertoire has some 300,000 clones, around four fifths of them found once; the top ten carry 2% to 2.5%. The source was peripheral blood, collected in a trial of Ad26.COV2.S vaccine versus placebo. The receptors were sampled from a person aged 18-60 years who received the Ad26.COV2.S COVID-19 vaccine or a placebo. Both conserved end residues are part of each CDR3. A D gene is named only where the DNA matches it firmly. Clone sizes are given selectively: once, few, many, or a class where the clone is expanded.

clone_size,d_call,v_call,j_call,cdr3_aa,cdr3_nt
NA,TRBD2,TRBV27,TRBJ2-3,CASSPKGLAGRTDTQYF,TGTGCCAGCAGCCCAAAAGGGCTAGCGGGGCGCACAGATACGCAGTATTTT
NA,TRBD1,TRBV6-5,TRBJ2-7,CASMITGDSYEQYF,TGTGCCAGTATGATAACAGGGGATTCCTACGAGCAGTACTTC
NA,NA,TRBV12-3/TRBV12-4,TRBJ1-1,CASSPLGATEAFF,TGTGCCAGCAGCCCGTTAGGGGCCACTGAAGCTTTCTTT
NA,NA,TRBV12-3/TRBV12-4,TRBJ2-3,CASSLGWTQYF,TGTGCCAGCAGTTTGGGATGGACGCAGTATTTT
NA,NA,TRBV28,TRBJ2-7,CASSLWSYEQYF,TGTGCCAGCAGTTTATGGTCCTACGAGCAGTACTTC
once,TRBD1,TRBV30,TRBJ1-2,CAWTPGTASWDYGYTF,TGTGCCTGGACTCCGGGGACAGCCTCCTGGGACTATGGCTACACCTTC
NA,TRBD1,TRBV7-3,TRBJ1-1,CASSFGQENTEAFF,TGTGCCAGCAGCTTCGGACAGGAGAACACTGAAGCTTTCTTT
NA,NA,TRBV12-3/TRBV12-4,TRBJ2-7,CASSLTWYEQYF,TGTGCCAGCAGTTTAACCTGGTACGAGCAGTACTTC
NA,NA,TRBV14,TRBJ2-3,CASSQAPGLRIFTDTQYF,TGTGCCAGCAGCCAGGCCCCGGGACTCCGTATTTTCACAGATACGCAGTATTTT
NA,TRBD1,TRBV30,TRBJ1-2,CAWRFGTGTYGYTF,TGTGCCTGGAGGTTCGGGACAGGAACCTATGGCTACACCTTC
NA,NA,TRBV4-2,TRBJ2-3,CASSQDMVIGGGPGTQYF,TGTGCCAGCAGCCAAGACATGGTTATTGGCGGGGGCCCAGGTACGCAGTATTTT
NA,NA,TRBV2,TRBJ1-5,CASSERVQQPQHF,TGTGCCAGCAGTGAAAGGGTTCAACAGCCCCAGCATTTT
NA,NA,TRBV7-8,TRBJ1-1,CASSLGTVNTEAFF,TGTGCCAGCAGCTTGGGGACCGTGAACACTGAAGCTTTCTTT
NA,NA,TRBV2,TRBJ1-2,CASIMGRNYGYTF,TGTGCCAGCATAATGGGACGGAACTATGGCTACACCTTC
NA,NA,TRBV6-5,TRBJ1-4,CASRRTITNEKLFF,TGTGCCAGCAGGCGGACCATAACTAATGAAAAACTGTTTTTT
NA,NA,TRBV5-1,TRBJ2-7,CASSLNTGSFYEQYF,TGCGCCAGCAGCTTGAATACAGGGTCCTTCTACGAGCAGTACTTC
NA,NA,TRBV27,TRBJ1-1,CASSLSSQISTEAFF,TGTGCCAGCAGTTTATCGAGCCAAATTTCCACTGAAGCTTTCTTT
NA,NA,TRBV5-1,TRBJ1-1,CASSPGLYTEAFF,TGCGCCAGCAGCCCAGGGTTATACACTGAAGCTTTCTTT
NA,TRBD2,TRBV28,TRBJ2-2,CARRTPGWAGGNTGELFF,TGTGCCCGCCGCACCCCTGGATGGGCGGGGGGGAACACCGGGGAGCTGTTTTTT
once,NA,TRBV28,TRBJ2-7,CASSLTRGDPTPYEQYF,TGTGCCAGCAGTTTAACCAGAGGGGACCCGACGCCCTACGAGCAGTACTTC
NA,NA,TRBV5-1,TRBJ2-1,CASRADGNEQFF,TGCGCCAGCAGAGCCGACGGCAATGAGCAGTTCTTC
NA,NA,TRBV7-3,TRBJ2-5,CASSLGGNGETQYF,TGTGCCAGCAGCTTAGGGGGGAACGGAGAGACCCAGTACTTC
NA,NA,TRBV7-9,TRBJ1-2,CASSMDGGSGGYTF,TGTGCCAGCAGCATGGACGGCGGCTCCGGGGGCTACACCTTC
NA,NA,TRBV7-3,TRBJ2-1,CASSQVGENYNEQFF,TGTGCCAGCAGCCAGGTGGGGGAAAATTACAATGAGCAGTTCTTC
NA,NA,TRBV9,TRBJ1-3,CASSAPLKGGKGAGNTIYF,TGTGCCAGCAGCGCCCCCCTTAAAGGGGGAAAGGGAGCTGGAAACACCATATATTTT
NA,NA,TRBV19,TRBJ2-6,CASSPWTFAATGANVLTF,TGTGCCAGTAGTCCGTGGACCTTTGCGGCTACTGGGGCCAACGTCCTGACTTTC
NA,NA,TRBV5-5,TRBJ2-3,CASSLGGGTQYF,TGTGCCAGCAGCTTAGGAGGTGGTACGCAGTATTTT
NA,TRBD1,TRBV24-1,TRBJ1-6,CATSEQGDLNSPLHF,TGTGCCACCAGTGAGCAGGGGGACCTCAATTCACCCCTCCACTTT
NA,TRBD1,TRBV10-2,TRBJ1-6,CASSESQGSGYNSPLHF,TGCGCCAGCAGTGAGTCACAGGGGTCGGGCTATAATTCACCCCTCCACTTT